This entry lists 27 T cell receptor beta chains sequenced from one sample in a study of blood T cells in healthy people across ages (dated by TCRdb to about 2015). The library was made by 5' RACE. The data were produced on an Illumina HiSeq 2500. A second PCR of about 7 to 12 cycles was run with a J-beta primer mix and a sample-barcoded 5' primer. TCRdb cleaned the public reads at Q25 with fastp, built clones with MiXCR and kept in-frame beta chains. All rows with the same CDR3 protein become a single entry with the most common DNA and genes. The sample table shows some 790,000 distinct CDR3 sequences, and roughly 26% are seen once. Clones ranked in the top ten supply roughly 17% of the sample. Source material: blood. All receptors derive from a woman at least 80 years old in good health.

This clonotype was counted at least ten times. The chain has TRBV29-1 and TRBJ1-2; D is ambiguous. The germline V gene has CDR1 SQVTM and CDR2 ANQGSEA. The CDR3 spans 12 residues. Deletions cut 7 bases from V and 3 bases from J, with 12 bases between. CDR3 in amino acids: CSAGPGDYGYTF. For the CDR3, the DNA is TGCAGCGCAGGACCCGGGGACTATGGCTACACCTTC.

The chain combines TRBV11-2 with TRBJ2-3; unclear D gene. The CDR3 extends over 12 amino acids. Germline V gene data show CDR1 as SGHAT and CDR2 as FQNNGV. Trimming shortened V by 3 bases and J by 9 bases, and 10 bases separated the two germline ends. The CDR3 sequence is CASSLPLGTQYF. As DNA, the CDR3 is TGTGCCAGCAGCTTGCCTCTAGGAACGCAGTATTTT.

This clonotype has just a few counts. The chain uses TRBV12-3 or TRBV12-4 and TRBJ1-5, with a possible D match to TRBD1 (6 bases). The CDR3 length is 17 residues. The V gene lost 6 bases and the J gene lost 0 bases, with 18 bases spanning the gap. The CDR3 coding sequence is TGTGCCAGCAGCCCTCGATCCTGGACAGATAGCAATCAGCCCCAGCATTTT. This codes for CASSPRSWTDSNQPQHF.

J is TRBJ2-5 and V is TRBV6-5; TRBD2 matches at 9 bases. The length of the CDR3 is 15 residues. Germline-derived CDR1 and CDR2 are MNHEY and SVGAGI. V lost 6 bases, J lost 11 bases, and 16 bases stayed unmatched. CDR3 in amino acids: CASSLQAGGRDEQYF. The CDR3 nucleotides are TGTGCCAGCAGCCTGCAGGCGGGGGGGAGGGATGAGCAGTACTTC.

The CDR3 sequence: CASRVWGDTQYF. The CDR3 DNA sequence: TGTGCCAGCAGAGTGTGGGGGGATACGCAGTATTTT. The chain links TRBV12-3 or TRBV12-4 to TRBJ2-3; D possibly uses TRBD1 or TRBD2 (5 bases each). This CDR3 has 12 amino acids. V was shortened by 6 bases and J by 6 bases, with 10 bases between the two germline ends.

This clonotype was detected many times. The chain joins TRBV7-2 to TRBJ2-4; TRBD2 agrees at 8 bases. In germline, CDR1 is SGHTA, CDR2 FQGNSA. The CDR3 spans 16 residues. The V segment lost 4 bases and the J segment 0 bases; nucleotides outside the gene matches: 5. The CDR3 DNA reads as TGTGCCAGCAGCTCGAGCGGGGGTCTAGCCAAAAACATTCAGTACTTC. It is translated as CASSSSGGLAKNIQYF.

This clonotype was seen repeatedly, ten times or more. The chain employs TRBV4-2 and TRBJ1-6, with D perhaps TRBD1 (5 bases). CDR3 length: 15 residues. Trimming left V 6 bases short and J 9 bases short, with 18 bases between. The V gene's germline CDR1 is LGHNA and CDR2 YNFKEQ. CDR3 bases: TGTGCCAGCAGTCAAACCGGGACTTTAGCTTCACCCCTCCACTTT. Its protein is CASSQTGTLASPLHF.

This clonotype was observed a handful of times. The CDR3 bases are TGTGCCAGCAGTCGTAGCGGGGGGGGCTCCTACAATGAGCAGTTCTTC. It translates to CASSRSGGGSYNEQFF. The V call is TRBV28, the J call TRBJ2-1; 11 nucleotides match TRBD2. This CDR3 has 16 residues. Germline-derived CDR1 and CDR2 are MDHEN and SYDVKM. The junction had 3 bases not matched to a gene; V was cut back by 5 bases and J by 0 bases. Together with reference TRBV28 and TRBJ2-1, the CDR3 gives the full variable domain: DVKVTQSSRYLVKRTGEKVFLECVQDMDHENMFWYRQDPGLGLRLIYFSYDVKMKEKGDIPEGYSVSREKKERFSLILESASTNQTSMYLCASSRSGGGSYNEQFFGPGTRLTVL.

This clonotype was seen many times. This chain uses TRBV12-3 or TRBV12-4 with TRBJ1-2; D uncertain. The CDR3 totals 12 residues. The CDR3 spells CATKHSNYGYTF. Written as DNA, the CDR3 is TGTGCGACCAAGCATTCCAACTATGGCTACACCTTC.

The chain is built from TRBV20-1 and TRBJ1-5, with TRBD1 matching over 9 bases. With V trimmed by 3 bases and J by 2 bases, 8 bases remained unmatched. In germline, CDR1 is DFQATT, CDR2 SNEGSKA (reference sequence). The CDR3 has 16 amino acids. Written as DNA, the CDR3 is TGCAGTGCTAGTAGGACAGGGGTCGGGGGCAATCAGCCCCAGCATTTT. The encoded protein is CSASRTGVGGNQPQHF.

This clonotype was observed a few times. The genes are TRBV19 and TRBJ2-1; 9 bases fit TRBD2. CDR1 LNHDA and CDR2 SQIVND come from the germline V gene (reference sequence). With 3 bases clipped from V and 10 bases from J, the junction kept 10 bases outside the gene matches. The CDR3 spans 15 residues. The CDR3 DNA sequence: TGTGCCAGTAGTATGGCCAGCGGGGGGCTCTCCGAGCAGTTCTTC. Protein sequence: CASSMASGGLSEQFF.

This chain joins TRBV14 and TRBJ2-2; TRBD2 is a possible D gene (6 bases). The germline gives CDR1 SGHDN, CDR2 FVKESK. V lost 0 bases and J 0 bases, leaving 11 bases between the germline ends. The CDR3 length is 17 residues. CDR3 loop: CASSQDRRLANTGELFF. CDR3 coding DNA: TGTGCCAGCAGCCAAGATAGGAGACTAGCGAACACCGGGGAGCTGTTTTTT.

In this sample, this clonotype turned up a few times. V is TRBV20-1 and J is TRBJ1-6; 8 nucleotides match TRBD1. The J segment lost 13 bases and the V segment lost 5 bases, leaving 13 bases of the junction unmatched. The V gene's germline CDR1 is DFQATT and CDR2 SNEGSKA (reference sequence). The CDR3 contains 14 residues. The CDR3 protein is CSAPTGQAKGPLHF. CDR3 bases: TGCAGTGCTCCCACGGGACAGGCAAAGGGGCCCCTCCACTTT.

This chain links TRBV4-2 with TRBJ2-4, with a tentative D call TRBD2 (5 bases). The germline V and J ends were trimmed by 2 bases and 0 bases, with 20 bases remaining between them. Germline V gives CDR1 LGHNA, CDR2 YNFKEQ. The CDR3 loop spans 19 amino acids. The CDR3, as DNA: TGTGCCAGCAGCCAAACGGAAAGAGGGAACTACCTAGCCAAAAACATTCAGTACTTC. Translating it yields CASSQTERGNYLAKNIQYF.

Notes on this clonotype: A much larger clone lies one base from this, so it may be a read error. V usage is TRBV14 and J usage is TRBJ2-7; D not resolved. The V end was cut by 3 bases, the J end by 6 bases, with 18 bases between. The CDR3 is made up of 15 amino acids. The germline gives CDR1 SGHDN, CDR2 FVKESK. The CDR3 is CASSQALVVGGEQYF. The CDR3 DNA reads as TGTGCCAGCAGCCAGGCTTTAGTCGTTGGCGGCGAGCAGTACTTC.

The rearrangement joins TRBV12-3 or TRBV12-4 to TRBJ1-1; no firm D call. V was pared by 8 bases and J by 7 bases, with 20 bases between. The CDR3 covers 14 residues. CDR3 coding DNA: TGTGCCAGCCGATCCAAGGGTTCGTTCGGTGAAGCTTTCTTT. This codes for CASRSKGSFGEAFF.

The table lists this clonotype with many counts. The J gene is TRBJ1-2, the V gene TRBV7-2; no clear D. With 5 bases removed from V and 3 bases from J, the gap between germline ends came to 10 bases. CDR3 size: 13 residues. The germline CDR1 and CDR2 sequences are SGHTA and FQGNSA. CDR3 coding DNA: TGTGCCAGCAGCCTGGACTGGGACTATGGCTACACCTTC. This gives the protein CASSLDWDYGYTF.

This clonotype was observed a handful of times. CDR3 sequence: CASSQVQRGDQYF. DNA for the CDR3: TGTGCCAGCAGCCAAGTCCAGCGGGGGGACCAGTACTTC. This rearrangement joins TRBV3-1 to TRBJ2-7; 9 bases fit TRBD2. From germline, CDR1 is LGHDT and CDR2 YNNKEL (reference sequence). J gave up 10 bases and V 1 base, and 5 bases lay outside the gene matches. This CDR3 is 13 amino acids long.

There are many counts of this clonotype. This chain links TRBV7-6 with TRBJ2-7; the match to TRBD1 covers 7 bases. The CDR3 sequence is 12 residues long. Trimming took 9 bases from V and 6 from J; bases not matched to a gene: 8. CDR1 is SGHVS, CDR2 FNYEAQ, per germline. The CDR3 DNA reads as TGTGCCAGGGAGACAGGGCAGGGCGAGCAGTACTTC. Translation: CARETGQGEQYF.

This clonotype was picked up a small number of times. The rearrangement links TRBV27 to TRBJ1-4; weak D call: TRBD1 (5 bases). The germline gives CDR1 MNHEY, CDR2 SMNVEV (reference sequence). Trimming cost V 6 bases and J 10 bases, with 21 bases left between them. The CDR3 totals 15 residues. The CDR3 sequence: CASSLTSGLRGKLFF. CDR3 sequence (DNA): TGTGCCAGCAGCTTAACATCGGGGCTCCGGGGAAAACTGTTTTTT.

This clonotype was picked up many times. The CDR3 DNA sequence: TGTGCCAGCAGCTTAAGACATACGCAAGAGACCCAGTACTTC. Its translation is CASSLRHTQETQYF. The V gene is TRBV7-7, the J gene TRBJ2-5, with D hard to call. The CDR3 extends over 14 amino acids. The germline V and J ends were trimmed by 2 bases and 2 bases, with 9 bases remaining between them. Germline CDR1 is SSHAT and CDR2 is FNYEAQ (reference sequence).

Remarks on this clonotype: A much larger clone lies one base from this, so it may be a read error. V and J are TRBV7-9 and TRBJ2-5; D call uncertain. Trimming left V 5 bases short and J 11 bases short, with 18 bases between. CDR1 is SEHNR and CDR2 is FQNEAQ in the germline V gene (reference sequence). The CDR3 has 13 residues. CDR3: CASSHGQYNEQYF. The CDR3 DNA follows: TGTGCCAGCAGCCACGGCCAGTACAATGAGCAGTACTTC. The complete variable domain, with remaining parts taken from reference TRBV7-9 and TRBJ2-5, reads DTGVSQNPRHKITKRGQNVTFRCDPISEHNRLYWYRQTLGQGPEFLTYFQNEAQLEKSRLLSDRFSAERPKGSFSTLEIQRTEQGDSAMYLCASSHGQYNEQYFGPGTRLLVL.

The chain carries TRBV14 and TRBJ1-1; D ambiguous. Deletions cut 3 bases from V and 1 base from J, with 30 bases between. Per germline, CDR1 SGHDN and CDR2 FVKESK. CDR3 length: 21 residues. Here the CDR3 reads CASSQERFSLSPRWENTEAFF. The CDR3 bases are TGTGCCAGCAGCCAGGAGAGGTTCTCGCTGTCCCCAAGATGGGAGAACACTGAAGCTTTCTTT.

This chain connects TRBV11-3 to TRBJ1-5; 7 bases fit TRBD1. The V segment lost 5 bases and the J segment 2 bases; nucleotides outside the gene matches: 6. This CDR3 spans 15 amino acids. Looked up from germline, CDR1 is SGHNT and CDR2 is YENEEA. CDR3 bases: TGTGCCAGCAGCGCAAGCGGACAGGGCAATCAGCCCCAGCATTTT. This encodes CASSASGQGNQPQHF.

CDR3: CASSVEYWGANTGELFF. The CDR3 DNA reads TGTGCCAGCAGCGTAGAGTATTGGGGGGCCAACACCGGGGAGCTGTTTTTT. The gene calls are TRBV9 and TRBJ2-2; the D call may be TRBD1 or TRBD2 (6 bases each). V was trimmed by 0 bases and J by 2 bases, leaving 14 bases between them. This CDR3 region has 17 residues. Looked up from germline, CDR1 is SGDLS and CDR2 is YYNGEE.

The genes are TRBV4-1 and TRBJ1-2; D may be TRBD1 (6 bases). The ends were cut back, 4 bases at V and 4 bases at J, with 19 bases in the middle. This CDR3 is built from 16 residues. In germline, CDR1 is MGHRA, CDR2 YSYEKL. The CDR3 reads CASSPIAHGQSYGYTF. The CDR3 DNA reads TGCGCCAGCAGCCCAATCGCCCACGGACAGTCCTATGGCTACACCTTC.

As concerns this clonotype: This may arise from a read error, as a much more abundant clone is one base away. The CDR3 sequence is CVSSLRAGENYEQYF. The CDR3, as DNA: TGTGTCAGCAGCTTAAGGGCAGGGGAAAACTACGAGCAGTACTTC. This rearrangement joins TRBV7-9 to TRBJ2-7, with D possibly matching TRBD1 (6 bases). Per the germline V gene, CDR1 is SEHNR and CDR2 is FQNEAQ (reference sequence). There are 15 residues in the CDR3.